Given below is one T cell receptor (beta chain) in context. It lacks a known antigen. No qualities accompany the bases; no much larger clone lies one base away. Receptor libraries were prepared by the immunoSEQ multiplex PCR assay. Rearranged TCR beta chain sequences were amplified using the hsTCRB Kit according to the manufacturer's protocol. TCRB libraries were sequenced on an Illumina MiSeq. As for the authors' bioinformatics: Demultiplexing, trimming and gene mapping were performed with the kit vendor's proprietary platform. TCRdb re-hosts the immuneACCESS table, in-frame sequences only. Its copies lack some clones; in the studies checked, an unresolved V gene accounts for under half of them, and the cause for the rest is not known. V and J calls plus clone size are reproduced from that table; the DNA served to infer D and trimming. Across this sample there are roughly 30,000 clones, with around 84% seen only once. Of the sample, approximately 19% falls within the top ten clones.

This entry is derived from a study of a mutant IDH1 vaccine in newly diagnosed glioma (dated by TCRdb to the early 2020s). Context from the whole study: Patients were given eight vaccinations, in weeks 1, 3, 5, 7, 11, 15, 19 and 23, which matched visits V03 through V10. Vaccination began 4-6 weeks after radiotherapy alone, or alongside temozolomide cycles in the chemotherapy-containing groups. Of the roughly 30 treated patients, around 62% were male and roughly 40% were female, and a mean age of 40.4 years was recorded. Prior to enrollment, patients had been given standard therapy consisting of radiotherapy alone, temozolomide alone, or radiochemotherapy with temozolomide, with the combination given to most patients. Peripheral blood samples were drawn at six visits, namely V03 (baseline), V05, V07, V10, V12 and V13. Longitudinal TCRB deep sequencing was done for 20 to 25 treated patients, wherever samples were available for exploratory analyses. On the study overall, not on this receptor specifically: The authors noted that analyses of patient blood samples could not be reproduced because of sample limitations. PBMC samples for TCRB deep sequencing were selected based on availability. Pseudoprogression seemed to be unrelated to changes in the top peripheral T cell clonotypes found by TCRB sequencing. Across multiple MHC alleles, vaccine-induced immune responses were seen in around 93% of patients.

This specimen's time point label, interpreted: week 23, last vaccination. A 20-mer mutant IDH1 peptide at 300 micrograms in Montanide made up each vaccine dose, which was injected subcutaneously together with topical imiquimod. Donors had newly diagnosed WHO grade 3 or 4 IDH1-mutant astrocytomas with loss of nuclear ATRX. The samples were drawn from NOA16, a multicentre, single-arm, open-label phase I trial in Germany that tested a mutant IDH1 peptide vaccine in humans for the first time. Genomic DNA for TCRB sequencing was isolated from EDTA blood with the DNeasy Blood and Tissue Kit. The CDR3 measures 13 amino acids from cysteine to phenylalanine. The kept DNA is CDR3 alone, 39 bases in frame from the first base. The germline V gene provides CDR1 SNHLY and CDR2 FYNNEI. Cut back by 6 bases and 2 bases, the V and J ends lie 11 bases apart.

The clonotype originates from a woman younger than 45 with glioma. Specimen: PBMCs, collected from a glioma patient whose treatment included an IDH1 peptide vaccine. The chain is assembled from TRBV2 and TRBJ2-7; no D segment can be confidently identified. The DNA reads as follows: TGTGCCAGCAGATGGAGAAAAACCTACGAGCAGTACTTC. Its product reads: CASRWRKTYEQYF.